These 23 T cell receptor beta chains share one sample of origin, sequenced in a study of OX40 agonist ivuxolimab in advanced cancers. Produced via immunoSEQ multiplex PCR; TCRdb's table is partial and in-frame only. The data show 100,000 to 150,000 clones, about nine tenths seen once. Sequencing was performed on CD4+ or CD8+ T cells sorted from blood, taken in a trial of the OX40 agonist ivuxolimab. These TCRs come from an adult with an advanced solid tumor such as melanoma, head and neck, liver or kidney cancer.

The chain carries TRBV28 and TRBJ2-1, with a tentative D call TRBD2 (6 bases). CDR1 MDHEN and CDR2 SYDVKM come from the germline V gene. The V end was cut by 6 bases, the J end by 8 bases, with 20 bases between. This CDR3 region has 15 residues. The CDR3 sequence: CASSVLAREYDEQFF. CDR3 nucleotide sequence: TGTGCCAGCAGCGTACTAGCCCGGGAGTATGATGAGCAGTTCTTC.

V and J are TRBV11-2 and TRBJ1-4; D not resolved. V lost 2 bases, J lost 3 bases, and 13 bases lay in between. The CDR3 has 16 amino acids. The germline V gene has CDR1 SGHAT and CDR2 FQNNGV. DNA of the CDR3: TGTGCCAGCAGCTTAAACAGCCCCACGTCTAATGAAAAACTGTTTTTT. Amino acid sequence: CASSLNSPTSNEKLFF.

With respect to this clone: At the DNA level, this CDR3 is encoded by other sequences in the same sample as well. The genes are TRBV18 and TRBJ1-5; TRBD1 aligns across 9 bases. The CDR3 is 15 amino acids. Germline lookup yields CDR1 KGHSH and CDR2 LQKENI. The V segment lost 2 bases and the J segment 3 bases; nucleotides outside the gene matches: 2. The CDR3, as DNA: TGTGCCAGCTCACCAGGGACAGGGCCCAATCAGCCCCAGCATTTT. Translating it yields CASSPGTGPNQPQHF.

This rearrangement joins TRBV9 to TRBJ2-5; TRBD1 matches 8 bases. The V gene end was trimmed by 0 bases and the J gene end by 2 bases; junction bases not matched to a gene: 6. In germline, CDR1 is SGDLS, CDR2 YYNGEE. This CDR3 has 16 amino acids. The CDR3 coding sequence is TGTGCCAGCAGCGTAGCACCAGGGGGCGTTCAAGAGACCCAGTACTTC. Translation gives CASSVAPGGVQETQYF.

V and J are TRBV12-5 and TRBJ2-5, with 7 bases lining up with TRBD1. CDR1 LGHNT and CDR2 FRNRAP come from the germline V gene. This CDR3 contains 14 residues. Trimming at V came to 10 bases and at J to 1 base, leaving 9 bases not matched to a gene. The CDR3, as DNA: TGTGCTACCTCAGGGGGTTCCGGCCAAGAGACCCAGTACTTC. This codes for CATSGGSGQETQYF.

The chain recombines TRBV2 with TRBJ1-3; D is perhaps TRBD1 (5 bases). V lost 5 bases to trimming and J lost 1 base, with 12 bases between them. There are 15 residues in the CDR3. CDR1 is SNHLY, CDR2 FYNNEI, per germline. CDR3 bases: TGTGCCAGCAGTAAAACAGGAAATTCTGGAAACACCATATATTTT. Protein sequence: CASSKTGNSGNTIYF.

The J gene is TRBJ2-2, the V gene TRBV11-2; 13 bases align to TRBD2. The junction had 6 bases not matched to a gene; V was cut back by 1 base and J by 7 bases. The V gene's germline CDR1 is SGHAT and CDR2 FQNNGV. CDR3 length: 17 residues. For the CDR3, the DNA is TGTGCCAGCAGCTTAGGGCCGGGACTAGCGGGATACGGGGAGCTGTTTTTT. Residues: CASSLGPGLAGYGELFF.

The rearrangement joins TRBV7-8 to TRBJ2-1; 11 bases align to TRBD2. V was pared by 5 bases and J by 7 bases, with 10 bases of the junction left unmatched. Germline CDR1 reads SGHVS; CDR2 reads FQNEAQ. The CDR3 runs 16 residues. CDR3 in DNA: TGTGCCAGCAGCCGCACGACTAGCGGGATAACGAATGAGCAGTTCTTC. It encodes CASSRTTSGITNEQFF.

The CDR3 DNA follows: TGTGCCAGCAGCTTAGGGGGCGAGCAGTACTTC. Amino acid sequence: CASSLGGEQYF. The rearrangement uses TRBV14 and TRBJ2-7, with D perhaps TRBD1 (6 bases). Per germline, CDR1 SGHDN and CDR2 FVKESK. V was shortened by 5 bases and J by 6 bases, with 8 bases between the two germline ends. The CDR3 runs to 11 residues.

This chain links TRBV7-2 with TRBJ2-5; no clear D. Germline V gene data show CDR1 as SGHTA and CDR2 as FQGNSA. Trimming left V 1 base short and J 5 bases short, with 14 bases between. The CDR3 loop spans 15 amino acids. This chain's CDR3 is CASSLEGWVRETQYF. The CDR3 DNA sequence: TGTGCCAGCAGCTTAGAAGGGTGGGTTCGGGAGACCCAGTACTTC.

The rearrangement links TRBV7-2 to TRBJ2-7, with 7 bases aligning to TRBD1. This CDR3 has 14 residues. Trimming at V came to 1 base and at J to 7 bases, leaving 7 bases not matched to a gene. Per germline, CDR1 SGHTA and CDR2 FQGNSA. The CDR3 nucleotides read TGTGCCAGCAGCTTAGTCGGACAGGCAAAGGAGCAGTACTTC. The encoded protein is CASSLVGQAKEQYF.

V gene TRBV29-1 combines with J gene TRBJ2-7; D not certain. Trimming removed 7 bases from V and 4 bases from J, with 20 bases in between. The length of the CDR3 is 14 residues. Germline lookup yields CDR1 SQVTM and CDR2 ANQGSEA. The CDR3 is CSDPPHGQRYEQYF. The CDR3 region has the DNA TGCAGCGACCCACCCCATGGCCAGAGGTACGAGCAGTACTTC.

The rearrangement links TRBV4-2 to TRBJ1-5; unclear D gene. The ends were cut back, 0 bases at V and 0 bases at J, with 6 bases in the middle. The CDR3 contains 15 residues. In germline, CDR1 is LGHNA, CDR2 YNFKEQ. In DNA, the CDR3 is TGTGCCAGCAGCCAAGAGTTTGTTAGCAATCAGCCCCAGCATTTT. Translated, it gives CASSQEFVSNQPQHF.

V gene TRBV7-3 combines with J gene TRBJ1-1; no clear D. The CDR3 is made up of 14 amino acids. The V end was cut by 2 bases, the J end by 1 base, with 8 bases between. CDR1 SGHTA and CDR2 FQGTGA come from the germline V gene. CDR3 sequence (DNA): TGTGCCAGCAGCTTAGGACGGGGGAACACTGAAGCTTTCTTT. Translating gives CASSLGRGNTEAFF.

The chain uses TRBV5-4 and TRBJ1-1; no definite D call. The V and J ends lost 0 bases and 1 base respectively, with 7 bases between them. Per germline, CDR1 SGHNT and CDR2 YYREEE (reference sequence). CDR3 length equals 14 residues. CDR3 residues: CASSLASGNTEAFF. In DNA form, the CDR3 reads TGTGCCAGCAGCTTGGCCTCAGGGAACACTGAAGCTTTCTTT.

The chain joins TRBV5-1 to TRBJ2-1; 9 positions match TRBD2. CDR1 and CDR2 from the germline V gene are SGHRS and YFSETQ. J was trimmed by 5 bases and V by 2 bases; bases with no gene match: 5. The CDR3 spans 15 residues. The CDR3 coding sequence is TGCGCCAGCAGCTTAGCGGGAGGCTTAAACAATGAGCAGTTCTTC. As protein: CASSLAGGLNNEQFF.

This rearrangement joins TRBV27 to TRBJ1-5; 7 positions match TRBD1. The CDR3 is 14 amino acids. CDR1 and CDR2 (germline): MNHEY, SMNVEV (reference sequence). V shed 4 bases, J shed 2 bases, and the junction held 2 bases outside the gene matches. CDR3 region: CASSSGQGNQPQHF. CDR3 DNA: TGTGCCAGCAGTTCCGGACAGGGCAATCAGCCCCAGCATTTT.

The gene calls are TRBV4-1 and TRBJ1-2; D is undetermined. There are 16 residues in the CDR3. Trimming removed 0 bases from V and 1 base from J, with 12 bases in between. Looked up from germline, CDR1 is MGHRA and CDR2 is YSYEKL. For the CDR3, the DNA is TGCGCCAGCAGCCAAGATTTGGCCAGGATTAACTATGGCTACACCTTC. The encoded protein is CASSQDLARINYGYTF.

This chain connects TRBV27 to TRBJ2-5; TRBD2 matches 11 bases. The J call is doubtful: the DNA matches TRBJ2-7 better. This CDR3 has 16 amino acids. CDR1 is MNHEY, CDR2 SMNVEV, per germline (reference sequence). CDR3 sequence reads: CASSLSRLAGNYEQYF. CDR3 in DNA: TGTGCCAGCAGTTTATCTCGACTAGCGGGGAACTACGAGCAGTACTTC.

The CDR3 loop reads CATSSPTGLAGSNEQFF. CDR3 DNA: TGTGCCACCAGCAGCCCAACGGGGCTAGCGGGGAGCAATGAGCAGTTCTTC. V usage is TRBV15 and J usage is TRBJ2-1; 9 bases are a match to TRBD2. The V gene end was trimmed by 3 bases and the J gene end by 6 bases; junction bases not matched to a gene: 12. The germline V gene has CDR1 LNHNV and CDR2 YYDKDF (reference sequence). The CDR3 spans 17 residues. The entire variable domain, with the rest obtained from reference TRBV15 and TRBJ2-1, is as follows: DAMVIQNPRYQVTQFGKPVTLSCSQTLNHNVMYWYQQKSSQAPKLLFHYYDKDFNNEADTPDNFQSRRPNTSFCFLDIRSPGLGDTAMYLCATSSPTGLAGSNEQFFGPGTRLTVL.

The chain links TRBV7-9 to TRBJ2-2; 10 nucleotides align to TRBD1. V shed 5 bases, J shed 3 bases, and the junction held 6 bases outside the gene matches. Germline loops: CDR1 SEHNR, CDR2 FQNEAQ (reference sequence). This CDR3 is built from 16 residues. CDR3 DNA sequence: TGTGCCAGCAGCACAAGGGACAGGGGTTACACCGGGGAGCTGTTTTTT. Encoded protein: CASSTRDRGYTGELFF.

On this clone itself: Different DNA sequences within this sample yield the same CDR3. This chain uses TRBV27 with TRBJ2-1, with D unresolved. Trimming removed 1 base at V and 10 bases at J, with 5 bases between. The germline CDR1 and CDR2 sequences are MNHEY and SMNVEV (reference sequence). This CDR3 spans 11 amino acids. Here the CDR3 reads CASSLLGEQFF. In DNA, the CDR3 is TGTGCCAGCAGTTTATTGGGGGAGCAGTTCTTC.

This rearrangement joins TRBV7-2 to TRBJ2-5; D is undetermined. V dropped 3 bases and J dropped 4 bases, with 3 bases sitting between them. This CDR3 comprises 11 residues. The germline CDR1 and CDR2 sequences are SGHTA and FQGNSA. The CDR3 loop reads CASSLPETQYF. The CDR3 DNA sequence: TGTGCCAGCAGCTTGCCAGAGACCCAGTACTTC.